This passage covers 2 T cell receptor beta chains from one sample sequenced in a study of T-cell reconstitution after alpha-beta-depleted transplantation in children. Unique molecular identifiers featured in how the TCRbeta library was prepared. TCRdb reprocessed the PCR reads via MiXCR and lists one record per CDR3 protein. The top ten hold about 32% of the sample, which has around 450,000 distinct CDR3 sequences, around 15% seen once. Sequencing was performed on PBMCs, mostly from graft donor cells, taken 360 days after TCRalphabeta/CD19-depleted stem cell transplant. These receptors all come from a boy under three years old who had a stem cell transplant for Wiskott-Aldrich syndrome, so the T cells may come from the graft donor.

CDR3 region: CASSIAPGPAYEQYF. The CDR3 nucleotides are TGTGCCAGTAGTATAGCCCCGGGTCCCGCGTACGAGCAGTACTTC. This sequence joins TRBV19 and TRBJ2-7; no reliable D call. Trimming took 1 base from V and 4 from J, leaving 14 bases between them. CDR1 is LNHDA and CDR2 is SQIVND in the germline V gene (reference sequence). The CDR3 runs 15 residues.

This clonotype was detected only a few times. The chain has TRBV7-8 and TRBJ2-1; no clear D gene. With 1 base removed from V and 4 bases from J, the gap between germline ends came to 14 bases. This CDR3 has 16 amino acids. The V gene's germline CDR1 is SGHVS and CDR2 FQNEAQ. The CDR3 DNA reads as TGTGCCAGCAGCTTAGAATACGTCGTCGTATACAATGAGCAGTTCTTC. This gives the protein CASSLEYVVVYNEQFF.